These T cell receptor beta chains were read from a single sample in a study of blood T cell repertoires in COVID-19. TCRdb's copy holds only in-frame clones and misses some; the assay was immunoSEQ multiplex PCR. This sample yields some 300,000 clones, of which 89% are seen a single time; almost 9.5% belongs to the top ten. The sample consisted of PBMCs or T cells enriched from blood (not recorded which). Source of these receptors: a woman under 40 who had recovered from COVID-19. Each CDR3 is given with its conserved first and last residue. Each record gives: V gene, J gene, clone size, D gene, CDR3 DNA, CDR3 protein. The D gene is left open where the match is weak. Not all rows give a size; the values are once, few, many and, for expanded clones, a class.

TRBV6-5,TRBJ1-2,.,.,TGTGCCAGCAGTTACGGCGGTGGCTACACCTTC,CASSYGGGYTF
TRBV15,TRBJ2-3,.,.,TGTGCCACCAGCAGTCTTAGCGGAGGCACAGATACGCAGTATTTT,CATSSLSGGTDTQYF
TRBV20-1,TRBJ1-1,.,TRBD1,TGCAGTGCTAGTTCGCTTAACAGGGGCCAGAACACTGAAGCTTTCTTT,CSASSLNRGQNTEAFF
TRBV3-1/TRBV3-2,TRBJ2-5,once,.,TGTGCCAGCAGCCAAGGCCTAGGGGGAACTGGGGAGACCCAGTACTTC,CASSQGLGGTGETQYF
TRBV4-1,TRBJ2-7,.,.,TGCGCCAGCAGCCACTTCCTCTCCATCCAGGGTCAAGAGCAGTACTTC,CASSHFLSIQGQEQYF
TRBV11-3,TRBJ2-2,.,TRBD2,TGTGCCAGCAGCTTAGCTCTTGCGGGAGGGCCGACCGGGGAGCTGTTTTTT,CASSLALAGGPTGELFF
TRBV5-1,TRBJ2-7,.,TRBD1,TGCGCCAGCAGCTCCCCCCGACAGGGGAACAACGAGCAGTACTTC,CASSSPRQGNNEQYF
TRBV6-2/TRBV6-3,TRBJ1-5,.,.,TGTGCCAGCAGTTACTCGAATTGGGGCCCCCATCAGCCCCAGCATTTT,CASSYSNWGPHQPQHF
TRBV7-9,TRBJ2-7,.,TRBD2,TGTGCCAGCAGCTTAGATCGCCTAGCGGGAGGATACGAGCAGTACTTC,CASSLDRLAGGYEQYF
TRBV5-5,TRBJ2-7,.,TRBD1,TGTGCCAGCAGCTTGGCACAGGGGCTGAACGAGCAGTACTTC,CASSLAQGLNEQYF
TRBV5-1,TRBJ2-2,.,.,TGCGCCAGCAGAACCCTTGAACTATCCACCGGGGAGCTGTTTTTT,CASRTLELSTGELFF
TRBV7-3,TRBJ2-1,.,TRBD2,TGTGCCAGCAGCTTACATCCTGCTAGCGGGAGTACTGAGCAGTTCTTC,CASSLHPASGSTEQFF
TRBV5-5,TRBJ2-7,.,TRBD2,TGTGCCAGCAGCCGGCTAAATAGCGGGAGTTCCTCCTACGAGCAGTACTTC,CASSRLNSGSSSYEQYF
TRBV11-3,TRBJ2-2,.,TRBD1,TGTGCCAGCAGCTTACAGACAGGGATGACCGGGGAGCTGTTTTTT,CASSLQTGMTGELFF
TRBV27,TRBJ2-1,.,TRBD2,TGTGCCAGCAGTTTCGATAATATTCTAGCGGGAGTGGCCTACAATGAGCAGTTCTTC,CASSFDNILAGVAYNEQFF
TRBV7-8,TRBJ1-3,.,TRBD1,TGTGCCAGCAGCCGAGGGGCAGGGGGTAGCTCTGGAAACACCATATATTTT,CASSRGAGGSSGNTIYF
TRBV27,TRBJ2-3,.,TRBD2,TGTGCCAGCAGTCAACTAGCGGAAACAGATACGCAGTATTTT,CASSQLAETDTQYF
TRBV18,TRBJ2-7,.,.,TGTGCCAGCTCACCAGCCGGCGAGCAGTACTTC,CASSPAGEQYF
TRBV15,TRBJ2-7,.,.,TGTGCCACCAGCAGAGAAGCGAGGGGGGGTACGACTTGGGAGCAGTACTTC,CATSREARGGTTWEQYF
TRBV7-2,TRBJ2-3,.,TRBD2,TGTGCCAGCAGCTTTGGGGGAGGGATGGATACGCAGTATTTT,CASSFGGGMDTQYF
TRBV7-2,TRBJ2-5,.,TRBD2,TGTGCCAGCAGCACAGGGGCCAGCGGGAGGGGTCCAGAGACCCAGTACTTC,CASSTGASGRGPETQYF
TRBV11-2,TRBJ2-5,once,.,TGTGCCAGCAGCTTAGGAGGGGGACGGGGCGGGCAGCCAGAGACCCAGTACTTC,CASSLGGGRGGQPETQYF
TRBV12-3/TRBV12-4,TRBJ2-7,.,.,TGTGCCAGCAGTTCGCGAAACTACGAGCAGTACTTC,CASSSRNYEQYF
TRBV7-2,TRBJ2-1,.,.,TGTGCCAGCAGCTCGTGGGACAACCTCCCCTCCTACAATGAGCAGTTCTTC,CASSSWDNLPSYNEQFF